The 3 T cell receptor beta chains in this list originate from one sample, sequenced in a study of cytomegalovirus exposure and HLA in healthy donors. The PCR had 60 Vbeta and 13 Jbeta primers. Produced via immunoSEQ multiplex PCR; TCRdb's table is partial and in-frame only. The sample contains approximately 170,000 clones, approximately 79% of which appear only once. The sequencing input was PBMCs. The origin of the receptors is a young woman in good health and CMV-seronegative.

The rearrangement links TRBV5-1 to TRBJ1-1; TRBD1 matches 7 bases. The CDR3 is 14 residues long. Germline V gives CDR1 SGHRS, CDR2 YFSETQ. V gave up 4 bases and J gave up 1 base; unmatched junction bases: 4. The CDR3 protein is CASSTRTGNTEAFF. Written as DNA, the CDR3 is TGCGCCAGCAGCACGCGGACAGGGAACACTGAAGCTTTCTTT.

The rearrangement joins TRBV7-3 to TRBJ1-1; tentative D call: TRBD1 (6 bases). The CDR3 has 13 residues. Trimming stripped 5 bases from V and 7 bases from J, with 14 bases between. CDR1 SGHTA and CDR2 FQGTGA come from the germline V gene. In DNA form, the CDR3 reads TGTGCCAGCAGCAAAAACAGGGACGGTGAAGCTTTCTTT. Residues: CASSKNRDGEAFF.

In this sample, this clone turned up a few times. This chain uses TRBV28 with TRBJ1-2; D is perhaps TRBD1 (5 bases). The CDR3 sequence is 12 residues long. CDR1 and CDR2 (germline): MDHEN, SYDVKM. The V gene lost 7 bases and the J gene lost 2 bases, with 8 bases spanning the gap. CDR3 region: CASTGANYGYTF. The CDR3 DNA sequence: TGTGCCAGCACTGGGGCGAACTATGGCTACACCTTC.